The present T cell receptor (beta chain) was sequenced within a study of blood T cell repertoires in COVID-19. Some clones are missing from TCRdb's copy, which holds only in-frame ones; the method was immunoSEQ multiplex PCR. The sample includes over 150,000 clones, approximately 86% of them seen just once. The CDR3 loop spans 14 amino acids. Germline CDR1 and CDR2: MNHNS and SASEGT. With V trimmed by 2 bases and J by 7 bases, 5 bases remained unmatched. This sequence joins TRBV6-1 and TRBJ2-7; 10 nucleotides align to TRBD2. This TCR came from a man aged 60 to 75 with COVID-19, enrolled during active disease. Sequenced sample: peripheral blood. The CDR3 sequence is CASSELAGVNEQYF. In DNA, the CDR3 is TGTGCCAGCAGTGAACTAGCGGGAGTAAATGAGCAGTACTTC.